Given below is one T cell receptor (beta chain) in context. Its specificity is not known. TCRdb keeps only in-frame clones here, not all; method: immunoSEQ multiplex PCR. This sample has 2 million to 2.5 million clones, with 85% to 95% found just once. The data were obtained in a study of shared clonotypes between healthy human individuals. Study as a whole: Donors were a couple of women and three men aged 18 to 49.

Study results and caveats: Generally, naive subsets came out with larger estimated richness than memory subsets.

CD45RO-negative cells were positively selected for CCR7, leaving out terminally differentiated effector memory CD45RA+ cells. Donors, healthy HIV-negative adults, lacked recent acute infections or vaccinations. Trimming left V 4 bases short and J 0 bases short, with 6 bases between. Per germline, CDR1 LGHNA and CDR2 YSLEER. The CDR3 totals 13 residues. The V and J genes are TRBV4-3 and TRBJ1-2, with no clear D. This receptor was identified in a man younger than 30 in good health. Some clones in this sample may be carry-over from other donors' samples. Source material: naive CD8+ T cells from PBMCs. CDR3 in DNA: TGCGCCAGCAGCCCGGGCACTAACTATGGCTACACCTTC. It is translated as CASSPGTNYGYTF.